This T cell receptor (beta chain) was recorded in a study of cytomegalovirus exposure and HLA in healthy donors (dated by TCRdb to the late 2010s). As for the study more broadly: An earlier analysis of roughly 500 of the donors reported roughly 300 Gb of sequence data and around 100 million unique TCR beta sequences obtained from some 170 million T cells. Approximately 310 gigabases of sequencing data and tens of millions of unique TCR sequences were included in an early release covering roughly 700 HLA-typed donors. Among the approximately 420 genotyped donors, about 83% belonged to the genetic ancestry cluster associated with self-reported Caucasian donors. The study aimed to test whether signatures of past pathogen exposure could be identified by cataloging public T cell receptors. The study used immunosequencing to profile the T cell repertoires of approximately 630 subjects and linked those repertoires to cytomegalovirus serostatus. Besides the first cohort of 500 to 700 subjects, a separate validation cohort made up of some 110 different subjects was used. To predict cytomegalovirus infection status, the study combined high-throughput TCR immunosequencing, statistical association of individual TCRs with disease status, and machine learning. In a later analysis, previously published TCR beta repertoires from roughly 710 donors were re-analyzed and high-resolution HLA genotyping was added so that TCR occurrence patterns could be studied. In the later analysis, no new phenotypic data were used to find candidate immune exposures; instead, reliance was placed on TCR beta sequences and their occurrence across donors. To decide whether each TCR beta V gene segment behaved as functional or pseudogenic, an earlier analysis of approximately 590 of the donors relied on high-throughput TCR beta sequencing. Donor age, sex, ethnicity and CMV serostatus were compiled together with the repertoire data. In a later genetic analysis, genome-wide SNP genotypes for about 55% of the roughly 700 donors were used, and that subset was treated as a discovery cohort. Every discovery cohort repertoire had been produced on one sequencing platform. Class I and class II HLA loci were covered by the typing at four-digit resolution. The number of typed donors differed by locus: about 629-630 for A, B, C, DRB1 and DQB1; 522 for DQA1; around 580 for DPA1; and roughly 450 for DPB1. Four or five DR-DQ haplotypes were handled as single units for association and clustering because linkage in the cohort was strong. Among roughly 400 genotyped donors of the cohort, an average of approximately 250,000 unique TCR beta nucleotide sequences were sequenced per donor, roughly 20% of them non-productive.

The CDR3 has 17 amino acids, counting the end cysteine and phenylalanine. Just CDR3 DNA is preserved here, 51 bases in frame from base 1. The germline V gene encodes CDR1 SQVTM and CDR2 ANQGSEA. The cohort was made up of 666 healthy bone marrow donors. At the time of sampling, every cohort member was nominally healthy, though immune exposures that went unrecorded were likely present. The donor was CMV seropositive and was included in the group of 250 to 350 seropositive cohort members. Every donor gave a peripheral blood sample, and the peripheral blood mononuclear cells from that sample were used for TCR beta sequencing. The Qiagen DNeasy Blood Extraction Kit was used to extract genomic DNA from the blood cell samples. Beyond this particular receptor, the publication reports: Several of the top co-occurrence clusters appeared to be linked to parvovirus B19, influenza, CMV and Epstein-Barr virus, according to a later analysis. Roughly uniform sequencing depth across donors was assumed in presence/absence analyses, although this assumption may not hold. The cohort was sequenced for TCR beta chains only, and without alpha or paired-chain data the features that could be detected were limited. The 87-base-pair reads could not distinguish some IMGT-functional V segments, including TRBV6-2 and TRBV6-3, so those segments were excluded. Three of the identified cytomegalovirus-associated TCR beta chains were confirmed in vitro to be specific for cytomegalovirus antigens. A later analysis found that HLA-associated TCR beta chains were more clonally expanded and had lower generation probabilities than equally common non-associated chains. Because counts were too low, some 17 rarely observed V segments, including chromosome 9 orphons, were excluded from the earlier analysis of several hundred of the donors. The sequencing pipeline was judged likely to have produced a cluster of highly shared sequence variants as a technical artifact. Most TCR sequences were observed very rarely across donors, whereas some public TCRs were present in many individuals. In an earlier analysis of about 600 of the donors, most TCR beta V segments appeared in productive rearrangements about 87% or about 30% of the time, broadly matching IMGT annotations. A total of 150 to 200 TCR beta chains were listed by the study as associated with cytomegalovirus. The classifier was reported to diagnose cytomegalovirus status with high specificity and sensitivity in both the original and validation cohorts. Linkage disequilibrium might explain the correlated functional status among segregating V segments, but an unknown experimental factor could not be ruled out. Because some donors lacked HLA typing at each locus, the association tests relied only on the typed subset. A later analysis found that most CMV-associated TCR beta chains appeared HLA-restricted, with HLA associations seemingly driven largely by CMV exposure. A later genetic analysis reported fewer N-insertions in productive TCRs among donors in an Asian-associated ancestry cluster than the approximately 700-donor mean. A further reported finding was that TCR beta sequences accurately predicted the HLA-A and HLA-B alleles for most subjects in the first cohort. When HLA alleles, especially DR and DQ, strongly co-occurred, attributing TCR associations to individual alleles was difficult. V-gene and J-gene trimming of TCR beta chains was associated with a missense DCLRE1C variant in a later genetic analysis, and the association was replicated in an independent cohort. Immune exposure information for the cohort was limited to CMV serostatus. A later analysis found that TCR association rates varied across HLA loci, with DRB1 alleles showing the most associated TCRs and HLA-C alleles the fewest. Specific HLA alleles were associated with about 17,000 TCR beta sequences at a false discovery rate of 0.05 in a later analysis. It was suggested by the authors that the approach could potentially be generalized to other disease states and immunological phenotypes.

For this clone: Its target antigen remains unknown. An end of the junction does not agree with germline; a read error may underlie this.

Preparation of the library involved the immunoSEQ multiplex PCR assay. A mixture of 60 forward primers for TCR Vbeta segments and 13 reverse primers for TCR Jbeta segments was used in the multiplex PCR. The CDR3 region of rearranged TCR beta genes was amplified from genomic DNA by a multiplex PCR assay. On the Illumina HiSeq System, the amplified TCR beta libraries were sequenced as 87-base-pair reads. On the study's bioinformatics: In a later analysis, 70 million to 95 million unique TCR beta chains were counted across the approximately 670 repertoires, and roughly 9.9 million of these chains were shared by at least two donors. A nearest-neighbor algorithm error-corrected the raw reads and collapsed the reads into unique sequences, merging closely related sequences to remove PCR and sequencing errors. Alignment of CDR3 sequences to IMGT reference sequences was used to assign V, D and J gene segments. For a sequence to be retained, at least a six-nucleotide match to both a V gene segment and a J gene segment was required. A rearrangement counted as productive if the CDR3 had no stop codons and remained in frame with V and J, and every other rearrangement counted as non-productive. Following IMGT convention, CDR3 was defined as the stretch from the second conserved V-encoded cysteine up to the conserved J-encoded phenylalanine. The earlier analysis of about 500 of the donors excluded sequences that lacked an unambiguous match to a single V gene segment. In an earlier analysis of some 590 of the donors, a V segment was called functional when productive rearrangements were above 56.7%, and segregating when the standard deviation between donors exceeded 5%. A statistical classification framework was built for diagnosing cytomegalovirus status from the catalog of TCR beta chain sequences. In a later analysis, V and J genes were assigned by comparing TCR nucleotide sequences against IMGT/GENE-DB human TR gene sequences. In a later analysis, CDR3 sequences and most-parsimonious VDJ recombination scenarios were assigned using the TCRdist pipeline. In a later analysis, every TCR beta chain was defined by the combination of its CDR3 amino acid sequence and its V-gene family, and reads without a unique V-gene family were dropped. As a way to deal with suspected cross-contamination and a sequencing artifact, a later analysis dropped approximately 570 nucleotide sequences that were highly shared and had low generation probability. In a later analysis, a clonal expansion index for each public chain was calculated from normalized within-repertoire ranks of inferred template counts. A later analysis computed generation probabilities with a VDJ recombination model fitted to out-of-frame rearrangements, and checked the results against IGoR. Hypergeometric tests were used in a later analysis to score TCR-TCR, TCR-HLA and TCR-CMV co-occurrence, with a repertoire-size bias correction applied to the TCR pairs. To estimate false discovery rates, a later analysis permuted the HLA or CMV assignments 20 times. In a later analysis, co-occurring TCRs were grouped using DBSCAN, and TCRdist sequence similarity was added for clustering within HLA-allele-positive subsets. Co-occurrence clustering excluded repertoires with fewer than 30,000 or more than 120,000 public chains, plus five with anomalous nucleotide sharing. As stored in TCRdb, this immuneACCESS dataset retains in-frame rearrangements with V and J assigned. A fraction of the clones does not appear; measured against another copy, unresolved V genes explain less than half of the discrepancy, and the remainder lacks a known reason. V and J calls and clone size are those listed in that table; D and trimming were worked out from the DNA. The sample table contains fewer than 250,000 clones; only one count was recorded for roughly four fifths of them. The ten biggest clones cover 9.5% to 13% of the sample.

Sequencing was carried out using PBMCs. Recombination linked TRBV29-1 to TRBJ2-3, with TRBD1 matching 9 junction bases. This TCR was recovered from a woman aged 45 to 65 in good health and CMV-seropositive. The sequenced DNA is TGCAGCGTAGAAGGGGGGACAGGGCACCATCACACAGATACGCAGTATTTT. This is translated as CSVEGGTGHHHTDTQYF.